This TCR beta chain was sequenced during a study of blood T cell repertoires in COVID-19. As for the study in general: Sites across the United States, Italy and Spain contributed samples from acute and convalescent COVID-19.

Recruits, aged roughly 18 to 100 years, lived in 24 US areas. Grouping used clinical history reported by participants in a survey and questionnaire. Germline CDR1 is LGHNA and CDR2 is YNFKEQ. V was shortened by 0 bases and J by 0 bases, with 12 bases between the two germline ends. CDR3 length: 17 amino acids. In the original workflow: Amplified reference gene primers provided the basis for estimating nucleated cell counts. Using immunoSEQ multiplex PCR, the repertoire was profiled, and TCRdb retains in-frame clones only, with some absent. The DNA gave D and trimming, while V, J and clone size come from that table. The sample includes under 250,000 clones, 75% to 85% of them seen just once.

The origin of this receptor is a woman aged 45-59 years with acute COVID-19. The specimen sequenced was PBMCs or T cells enriched from blood (not recorded which). This chain joins TRBV4-2 and TRBJ1-3; D unclear. This CDR3 reads CASSQDARLLSGNTIYF. CDR3 DNA sequence: TGTGCCAGCAGCCAAGATGCCAGACTTCTCTCTGGAAACACCATATATTTT.